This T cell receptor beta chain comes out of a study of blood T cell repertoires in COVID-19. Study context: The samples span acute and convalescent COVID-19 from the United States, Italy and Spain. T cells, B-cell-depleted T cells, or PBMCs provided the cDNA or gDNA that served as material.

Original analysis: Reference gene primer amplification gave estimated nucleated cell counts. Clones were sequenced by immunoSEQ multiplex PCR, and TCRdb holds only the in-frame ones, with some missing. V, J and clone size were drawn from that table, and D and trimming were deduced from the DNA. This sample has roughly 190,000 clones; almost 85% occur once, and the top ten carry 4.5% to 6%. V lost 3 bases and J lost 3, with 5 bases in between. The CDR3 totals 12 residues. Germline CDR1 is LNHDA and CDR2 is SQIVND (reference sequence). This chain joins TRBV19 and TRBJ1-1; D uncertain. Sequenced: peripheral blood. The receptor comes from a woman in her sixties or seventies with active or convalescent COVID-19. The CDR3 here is CASSIGYTEAFF. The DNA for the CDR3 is TGTGCCAGTAGTATCGGGTACACTGAAGCTTTCTTT.